This TCR beta chain comes out of a study of blood T cells in healthy people across ages. About the study: There was about one barcoded beta molecule captured by template switching per two T cells.

With a J-beta primer mix and a sample-barcoded 5' primer, a second PCR ran about 7 to 12 cycles. Researchers report that each sample yielded at least 3 million CDR3-containing paired-end reads. Each CDR3 protein gets one entry after TCRdb re-called the 5' RACE reads with MiXCR. The data contain 910,000 or so distinct CDR3 sequences, 51% of them singletons. There are 9 residues in the CDR3. The ends were cut back, 4 bases at V and 8 bases at J, with 5 bases in the middle. Germline CDR1 and CDR2: DFQATT and SNEGSKA (reference sequence). The origin of this receptor is a woman aged 60-75 years in good health. Sequencing was carried out using blood. This rearrangement joins TRBV20-1 to TRBJ1-2; no reliable D call. The CDR3 sequence is CSATTGYTF. CDR3 nucleotide sequence: TGCAGTGCTACGACAGGCTACACCTTC.